The T cell receptor (beta chain) under discussion was sequenced for a study of radiotherapy plus CTLA-4 blockade in lung cancer. Overall study: Disease control was achieved by about 34% of patients, and objective responses by 15% to 20%. Study findings and constraints: Researchers report tumor-derived TCR clones expanding in blood after radiotherapy plus ipilimumab.

Focal radiation and CTLA-4 blockade (ipilimumab) were tested in chemo-refractory metastatic non-small-cell lung cancer patients. A remark on this clone: As yet, its antigen is unknown.

The protocol was immunoSEQ multiplex PCR, while the TCRdb copy is restricted to in-frame clones and leaves out a portion. The table records about 51,000 clones, approximately 80% of them present only once. This sample comprised peripheral blood, obtained from a patient treated with radiotherapy plus ipilimumab. This TCR derives from a human donor with non-small cell lung cancer whose response to radiotherapy plus ipilimumab could not be evaluated.

In DNA, the CDR3 is TGTGCCACAAACCCCATATGGGGAGGTACGAATAATGAGCAGTTCTTC. The encoded protein is CATNPIWGGTNNEQFF. V and J are TRBV19 and TRBJ2-1, with D maybe TRBD2 (6 bases). V was clipped by 10 bases and J by 7 bases, with 26 bases between them. Germline values: CDR1 LNHDA, CDR2 SQIVND (reference sequence). This CDR3 region has 16 residues. The entire variable domain, with the rest obtained from reference TRBV19 and TRBJ2-1, is as follows: DGGITQSPKYLFRKEGQNVTLSCEQNLNHDAMYWYRQDPGQGLRLIYYSQIVNDFQKGDIAEGYSVSREKKESFPLTVTSAQKNPTAFYLCATNPIWGGTNNEQFFGPGTRLTVL.